This T cell receptor beta chain comes out of a study of molecular identifiers for immune sequencing clone quantification. At the level of the study: RNA, taken in replicates from about 20,000 or 100,000 naive CD8 cells, was split five ways, with four sequenced. Study-wide findings and caveats: In naive cells, clones above 20 RNA copies held under 1% of molecules, whereas in effector cells they held over 97%.

V lost 3 bases and J lost 7, with 18 bases in between. CDR3 length equals 14 residues. Per the germline V gene, CDR1 is GTSNPN and CDR2 is SVGIG (reference sequence). Based on a CD8+CD4-CCR7+CD45RA+ profile, naive CD8 T cells were sorted. Preparation methods for the bulk TCR libraries were those previously described, with listed TCR primers. From the PCR reads, TCRdb called clonotypes with MiXCR, one entry per CDR3 protein. This sample has hundreds of thousands of distinct CDR3 sequences, with about 25% found just once. Turning to this clonotype: The antigen remains unidentified.

The source of this sequence is a human donor in good health. Some libraries in this study had Jurkat cell RNA spiked in. The J gene is TRBJ2-5, the V gene TRBV30; D assignment may be TRBD1 or TRBD2 (5 bases each). Sequencing was done on a sample of naive CD8+ T cells from blood, with Jurkat cell RNA spiked in. Subset: FACS-sorted CD8+CD4-CCR7+CD45RA+ naive T cells. CDR3 DNA: TGTGCCTGGAGCGGAGACAGCGGCGGATGGACCCAGTACTTC. It encodes CAWSGDSGGWTQYF.